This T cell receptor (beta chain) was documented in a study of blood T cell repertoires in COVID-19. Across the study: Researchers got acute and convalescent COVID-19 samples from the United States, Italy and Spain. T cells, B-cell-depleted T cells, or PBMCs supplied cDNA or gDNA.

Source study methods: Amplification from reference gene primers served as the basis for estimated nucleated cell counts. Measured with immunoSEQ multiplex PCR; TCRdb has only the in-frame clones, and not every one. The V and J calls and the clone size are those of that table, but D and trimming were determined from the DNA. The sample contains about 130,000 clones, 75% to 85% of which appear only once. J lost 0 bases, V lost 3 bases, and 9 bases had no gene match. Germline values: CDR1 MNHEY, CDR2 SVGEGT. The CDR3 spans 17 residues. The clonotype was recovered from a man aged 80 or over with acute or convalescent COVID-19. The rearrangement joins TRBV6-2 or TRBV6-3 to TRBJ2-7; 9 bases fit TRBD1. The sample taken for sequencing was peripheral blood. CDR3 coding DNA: TGTGCCAGCAGTTATAACGGACAGGGGCTTAGCTCCTACGAGCAGTACTTC. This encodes CASSYNGQGLSSYEQYF.